Listed here is a single T cell receptor (beta chain). The data stem from a study of blood T cell repertoires in COVID-19. Whole-study context: Spain, Italy and the United States supplied samples that represented acute and convalescent COVID-19. T cells, B-cell-depleted T cells, or PBMCs supplied cDNA or gDNA.

Original processing methods: Amplified reference gene primers provided the basis for estimating nucleated cell counts. TCRdb's table, derived via immunoSEQ multiplex PCR, lists solely in-frame clones and lacks some. V and J calls and clone size are those listed in that table; D and trimming were worked out from the DNA. This sample has some 220,000 clones, with around 80% found just once. The V gene lost 0 bases and the J gene lost 1 base, with 6 bases spanning the gap. The CDR3 contains 14 residues. CDR1 LNHNV and CDR2 YYDKDF come from the germline V gene (reference sequence). The V gene is TRBV15, the J gene TRBJ2-5; weak D call: TRBD1 (5 bases). This sequence was found in a man aged 50 to 59 with active or convalescent COVID-19. The source material was peripheral blood. The CDR3 DNA sequence: TGTGCCACCAGCAGAGACAGGGCCCAAGAGACCCAGTACTTC. This codes for CATSRDRAQETQYF.